These T cell receptor beta chains were read from a single sample in a study of blood T cell repertoires in COVID-19. Clones were read by immunoSEQ multiplex PCR, and TCRdb kept only the in-frame ones, dropping some. The data hold 120,000 or so clones, with 88% observed a single time. Sample: peripheral blood. These receptors were taken from a man over 45 with acute or convalescent COVID-19. The CDR3 runs from the conserved cysteine through the conserved F or W. D genes are given only for firm matches. Rows may omit the clone size; those that give it use once, few, many or a size class.

v_gene	j_gene	abundance	d_gene	len	CDR3aa	CDR3nt
TRBV7-2	TRBJ1-1	NA	NA	14	CASRETSVNTEAFF	TGTGCCAGCAGAGAGACATCTGTGAACACTGAAGCTTTCTTT
TRBV18	TRBJ2-7	NA	TRBD2	14	CASSSGRGPEEQYF	TGTGCCAGCTCAAGCGGGAGGGGTCCCGAAGAGCAGTACTTC
TRBV5-1	TRBJ1-1	NA	TRBD1	15	CASSSRTGGGTEAFF	TGCGCCAGCAGCTCTCGGACAGGTGGCGGGACTGAAGCTTTCTTT
TRBV19	TRBJ2-1	NA	NA	14	CASRRYLGGGEQFF	TGTGCCAGTAGGAGATACTTGGGTGGAGGTGAGCAGTTCTTC
TRBV5-1	TRBJ2-1	NA	NA	17	CASSLAHGSGTYNEQFF	TGCGCCAGCAGCTTGGCCCACGGGAGCGGAACCTACAATGAGCAGTTCTTC
TRBV21-1	TRBJ1-6	NA	NA	16	CASSSPRGSGNSPLHF	TGTGCCAGCAGCAGCCCCCGCGGGAGTGGGAATTCACCCCTCCACTTT
TRBV9	TRBJ2-1	NA	TRBD2	15	CASSVGQREGNEQFF	TGTGCCAGCAGCGTAGGGCAGCGGGAGGGGAATGAGCAGTTCTTC
TRBV6-5	TRBJ2-3	NA	TRBD2	16	CASSYWTSGSPDTQYF	TGTGCCAGCAGTTACTGGACTAGCGGGAGCCCAGATACGCAGTATTTT
TRBV5-6	TRBJ2-1	NA	TRBD1	14	CASSLPTGNNEQFF	TGTGCCAGCAGCCTCCCGACAGGGAACAATGAGCAGTTCTTC
TRBV5-1	TRBJ2-7	NA	NA	15	CASSLEAGDSYEQYF	TGCGCCAGCAGCTTGGAGGCAGGGGATTCCTACGAGCAGTACTTC
TRBV18	TRBJ2-3	NA	TRBD2	15	CASSPTSGSTDTQYF	TGTGCCAGCTCACCGACTAGCGGGAGCACAGATACGCAGTATTTT
TRBV6-5	TRBJ2-1	NA	TRBD2	15	CASSSGTSGRNEQFF	TGTGCCAGCAGTTCCGGGACTAGCGGGAGGAATGAGCAGTTCTTC
TRBV6-5	TRBJ2-2	NA	TRBD2	15	CASRNPGLDTGELFF	TGTGCCAGCAGGAATCCGGGACTAGACACCGGGGAGCTGTTTTTT
TRBV28	TRBJ1-1	NA	NA	16	CASSYTSRGENTEAFF	TGTGCCAGCAGCTATACCTCCAGGGGAGAGAACACTGAAGCTTTCTTT
TRBV5-1	TRBJ2-2	NA	NA	14	CASTSRGNTGELFF	TGCGCCAGCACTAGTAGGGGGAACACCGGGGAGCTGTTTTTT
TRBV11-3	TRBJ2-7	NA	NA	12	CANEELSYEQYF	TGTGCTAACGAGGAGCTCTCCTACGAGCAGTACTTC
TRBV29-1	TRBJ2-2	NA	TRBD1	15	CSVVSGDRGTGELFF	TGCAGCGTTGTTTCCGGGGACAGGGGTACCGGGGAGCTGTTTTTT
TRBV5-1	TRBJ2-7	NA	NA	12	CASSLKGGEQYF	TGCGCCAGCAGCTTGAAAGGGGGCGAGCAGTACTTC
TRBV18	TRBJ2-1	NA	NA	15	CASSLKGPGYNEQFF	TGTGCCAGCTCTCTGAAGGGGCCAGGGTACAATGAGCAGTTCTTC
TRBV4-1	TRBJ2-3	NA	TRBD2	17	CASSRRLAGRSTDTQYF	TGCGCCAGCAGCCGCCGACTAGCGGGACGGTCCACAGATACGCAGTATTTT
TRBV20-1	TRBJ1-1	NA	NA	11	CSAPGDTEAFF	TGCAGTGCTCCAGGGGACACTGAAGCTTTCTTT
TRBV4-1	TRBJ2-3	NA	TRBD1	15	CASSHPGQGSDTQYF	TGCGCCAGCAGCCATCCGGGACAGGGCTCAGATACGCAGTATTTT
TRBV14	TRBJ2-3	NA	NA	16	CASSQILFRGSDTQYF	TGTGCCAGCAGCCAAATACTATTCAGGGGATCCGATACGCAGTATTTT
TRBV27	TRBJ2-7	NA	NA	16	CASSLKGGDLAYEQYF	TGTGCCAGCAGTTTAAAAGGGGGGGACCTAGCCTACGAGCAGTACTTC
TRBV7-9	TRBJ1-6	NA	NA	15	CASGLSGSYNSPLHF	TGTGCCAGCGGCTTATCGGGTTCCTATAATTCACCCCTCCACTTT
TRBV6-5	TRBJ2-1	NA	NA	11	CASRGHPEQFF	TGTGCCAGCAGGGGGCATCCTGAGCAGTTCTTC
TRBV20-1	TRBJ1-1	NA	TRBD1	14	CSASSGTGDTEAFF	TGCAGTGCTAGTTCCGGGACAGGGGACACTGAAGCTTTCTTT
TRBV6-1	TRBJ1-3	NA	TRBD1	18	CASSEAVPRTGRRNTIYF	TGTGCCAGCAGTGAAGCGGTACCTAGGACAGGGCGAAGAAACACCATATATTTT
TRBV14	TRBJ1-1	NA	NA	13	CASSQVGESEAFF	TGTGCCAGCAGCCAAGTCGGTGAGAGTGAAGCTTTCTTT
TRBV15	TRBJ2-7	NA	NA	15	CATSTIYEGSYEQYF	TGTGCCACCAGCACTATTTATGAGGGTTCCTACGAGCAGTACTTC
TRBV10-2	TRBJ1-5	NA	TRBD1	13	CASRGQVGQPQHF	TGCGCCAGCAGGGGACAGGTTGGGCAGCCCCAGCATTTT
TRBV4-3	TRBJ1-1	NA	NA	14	CASSQQGWGTEAFF	TGCGCCAGCAGCCAACAGGGCTGGGGCACTGAAGCTTTCTTT
TRBV10-3	TRBJ1-5	NA	NA	15	CAISELLSGNQPQHF	TGTGCCATCAGTGAGCTCTTATCTGGCAATCAGCCCCAGCATTTT
TRBV19	TRBJ2-3	NA	TRBD2	16	CASSSLAGGGTDTQYF	TGTGCCAGTAGTTCCCTAGCGGGAGGGGGAACAGATACGCAGTATTTT
TRBV30	TRBJ1-1	once	NA	14	CAWSVLREGGEAFF	TGTGCCTGGAGTGTATTACGGGAGGGGGGTGAAGCTTTCTTT
TRBV5-1	TRBJ1-1	NA	TRBD1	13	CASIGQGNTEAFF	TGCGCCAGCATCGGACAGGGGAATACTGAAGCTTTCTTT
TRBV6-1	TRBJ2-7	few	NA	14	CASSEEGPTYEQYF	TGTGCCAGCAGTGAGGAGGGACCCACCTACGAGCAGTACTTC
TRBV6-2/TRBV6-3	TRBJ2-7	NA	NA	15	CASSYFDRSSYEQYF	TGTGCCAGCAGTTACTTTGACCGGAGCTCCTACGAGCAGTACTTC
TRBV5-6	TRBJ2-7	NA	TRBD1	14	CASSLGQGINEQYF	TGTGCCAGCAGCCTAGGACAGGGAATCAACGAGCAGTACTTC
TRBV9	TRBJ1-2	NA	TRBD1	16	CASSGTGVRANYGYTF	TGTGCCAGCAGCGGGACAGGGGTTCGGGCTAACTATGGCTACACCTTC